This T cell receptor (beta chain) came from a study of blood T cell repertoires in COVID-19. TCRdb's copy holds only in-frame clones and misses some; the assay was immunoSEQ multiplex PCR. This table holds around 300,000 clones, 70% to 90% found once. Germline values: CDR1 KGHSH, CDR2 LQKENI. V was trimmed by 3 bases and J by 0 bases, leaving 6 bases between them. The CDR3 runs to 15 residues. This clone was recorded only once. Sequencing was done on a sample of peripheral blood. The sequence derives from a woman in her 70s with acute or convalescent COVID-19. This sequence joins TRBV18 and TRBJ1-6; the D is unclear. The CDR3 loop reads CASSPVSSYNSPLHF. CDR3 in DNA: TGTGCCAGCTCACCGGTGAGCTCCTATAATTCACCCCTCCACTTT.